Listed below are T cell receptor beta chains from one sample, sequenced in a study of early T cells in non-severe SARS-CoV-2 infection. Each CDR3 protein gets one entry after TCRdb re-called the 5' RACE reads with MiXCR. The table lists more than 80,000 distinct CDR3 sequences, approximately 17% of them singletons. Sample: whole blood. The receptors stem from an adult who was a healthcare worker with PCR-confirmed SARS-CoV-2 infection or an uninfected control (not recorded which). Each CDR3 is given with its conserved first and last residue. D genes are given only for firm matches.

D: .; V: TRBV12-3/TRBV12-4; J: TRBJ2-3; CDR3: CASSFTAYLADTQYF
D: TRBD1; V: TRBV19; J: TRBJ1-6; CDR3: CASEAGTDNSPLHF
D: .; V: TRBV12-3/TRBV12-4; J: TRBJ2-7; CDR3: CASSSGRQRTYEQYF
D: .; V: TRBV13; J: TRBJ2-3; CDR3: CVSSPRGTDTQYF
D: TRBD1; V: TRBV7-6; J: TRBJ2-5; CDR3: CASSPSWTGALKRPQYF
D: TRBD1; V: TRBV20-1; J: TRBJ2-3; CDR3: CSARAGQGTDTQYF
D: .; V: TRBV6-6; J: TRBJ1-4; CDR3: CASSYSRAATNEKLFF
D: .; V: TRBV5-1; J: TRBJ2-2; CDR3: CASSLGLLNTGELFF
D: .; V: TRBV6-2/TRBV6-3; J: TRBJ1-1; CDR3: CASSPQGLEAFF
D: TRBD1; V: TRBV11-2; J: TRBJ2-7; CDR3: CASSLEGQGAWEQYF
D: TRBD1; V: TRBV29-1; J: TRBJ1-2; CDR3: CSAKGQGDGYTF
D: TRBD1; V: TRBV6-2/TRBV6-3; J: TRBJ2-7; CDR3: CASSPIEGRGTYEQYF
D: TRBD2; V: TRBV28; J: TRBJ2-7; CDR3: CASSLARLAGGPGEQYF
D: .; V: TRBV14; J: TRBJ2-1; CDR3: CASSQDSGEQFF
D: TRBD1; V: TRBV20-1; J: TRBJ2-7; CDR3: CSAAIGQALYEQYF
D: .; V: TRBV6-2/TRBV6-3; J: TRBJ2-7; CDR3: CASNPGHLYEQYF
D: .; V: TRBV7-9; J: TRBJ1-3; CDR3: CASNSPGLSGNTIYF
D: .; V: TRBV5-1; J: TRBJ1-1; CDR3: CASSLERFLGTEAFF
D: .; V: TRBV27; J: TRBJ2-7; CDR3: CASSFSPDYEQYF
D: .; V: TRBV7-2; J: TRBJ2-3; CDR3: CASSPSRDKGDTQYF
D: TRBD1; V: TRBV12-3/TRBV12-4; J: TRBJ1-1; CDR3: CASSFWGGTGAKEAFF
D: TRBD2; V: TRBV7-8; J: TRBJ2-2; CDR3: CASSLQEAGDTGELFF
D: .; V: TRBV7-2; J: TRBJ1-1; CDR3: CASSFMSGNTEAFF
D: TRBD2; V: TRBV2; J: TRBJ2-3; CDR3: CASKLAGGRDTQYF
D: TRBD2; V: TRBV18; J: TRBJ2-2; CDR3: CASSPEGGLGSGELFF
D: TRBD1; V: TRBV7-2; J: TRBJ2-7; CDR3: CASSFDRAYEQYF
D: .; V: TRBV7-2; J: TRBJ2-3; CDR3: CASSEGLPGADTQYF
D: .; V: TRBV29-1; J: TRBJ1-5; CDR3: CSAWDGDQPQHF
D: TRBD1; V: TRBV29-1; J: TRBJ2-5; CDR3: CSGTGGPNQETQYF
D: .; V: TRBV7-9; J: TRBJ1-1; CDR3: CASSSKRENTEAFF
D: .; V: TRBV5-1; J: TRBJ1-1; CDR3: CASSLVGTAEAFF
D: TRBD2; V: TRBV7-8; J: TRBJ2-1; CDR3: CASRPDRAVGLAGLDEQFF
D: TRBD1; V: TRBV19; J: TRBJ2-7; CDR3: CASSIVDRTEQYF
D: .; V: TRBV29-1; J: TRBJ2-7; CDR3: CSVLEASDRNEQYF
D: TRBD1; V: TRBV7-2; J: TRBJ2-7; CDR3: CASSLVLGTGVDEQYF
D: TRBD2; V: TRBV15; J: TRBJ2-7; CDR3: CATSRVTSGRYEQYF
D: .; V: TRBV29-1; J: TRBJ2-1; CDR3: CSVGINSYNEQFF
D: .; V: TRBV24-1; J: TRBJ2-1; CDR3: CATSPLWSDLNEQFF
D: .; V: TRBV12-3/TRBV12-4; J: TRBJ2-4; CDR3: CASSLMGGQRTKNIQYF
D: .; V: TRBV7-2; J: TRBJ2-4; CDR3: CASSLGHVGRNIQYF
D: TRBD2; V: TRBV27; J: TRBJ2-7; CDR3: CASSPGVFRRTSVDEQYF
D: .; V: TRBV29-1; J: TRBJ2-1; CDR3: CSAWSSNEQFF